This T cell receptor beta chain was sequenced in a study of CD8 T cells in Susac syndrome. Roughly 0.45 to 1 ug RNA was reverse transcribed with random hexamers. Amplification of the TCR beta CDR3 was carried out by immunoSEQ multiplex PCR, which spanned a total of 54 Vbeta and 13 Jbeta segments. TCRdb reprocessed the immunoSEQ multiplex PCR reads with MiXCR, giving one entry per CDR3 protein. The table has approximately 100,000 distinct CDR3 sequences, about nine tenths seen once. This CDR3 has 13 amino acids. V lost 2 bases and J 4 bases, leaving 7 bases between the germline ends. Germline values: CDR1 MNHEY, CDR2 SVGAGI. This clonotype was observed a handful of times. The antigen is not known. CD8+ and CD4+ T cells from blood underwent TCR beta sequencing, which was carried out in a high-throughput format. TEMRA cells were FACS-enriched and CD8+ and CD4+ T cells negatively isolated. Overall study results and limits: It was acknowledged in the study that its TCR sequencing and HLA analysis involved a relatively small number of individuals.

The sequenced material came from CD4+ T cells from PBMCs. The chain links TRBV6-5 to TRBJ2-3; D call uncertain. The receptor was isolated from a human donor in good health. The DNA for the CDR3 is TGTGCCAGCAGTTACCGCCGGTCAGATACGCAGTATTTT. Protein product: CASSYRRSDTQYF.